This T cell receptor beta chain was profiled in a study of cytomegalovirus exposure and HLA in healthy donors. General study points: High specificity and sensitivity for cytomegalovirus status were reported for the classifier. Subsequent analysis of the 120 or so validation repertoires found a tendency for first-cohort TCR clusters to co-occur. Among TCR sequences, most were rare, though some public TCRs appeared in many donors.

It was the approximately 110-subject validation cohort, separate from the approximately 670-subject first cohort, to which the donors belonged. Repertoires were generated with immunoSEQ multiplex PCR, while TCRdb's copy carries only in-frame clones and drops some. This table has roughly 300,000 clones, 88% appearing once. A word on this clone: No antigen is known for it.

The sequencing sample was made of PBMCs. The receptor was derived from a young woman in good health and CMV-seronegative.

The chain's CDR3 is CASSSGLAGAIYEQYF. The CDR3 coding sequence is TGCGCCAGCAGCTCGGGACTAGCGGGAGCGATCTACGAGCAGTACTTC. The V and J genes are TRBV5-1 and TRBJ2-7; 14 positions match TRBD2. The junction had 5 bases not matched to a gene; V was cut back by 3 bases and J by 3 bases. CDR1 is SGHRS, CDR2 YFSETQ, per germline. This CDR3 contains 16 residues.